The rows below give T cell receptor beta chains drawn from one sample of a study of brain metastases from non-small cell lung cancer. Sequenced by immunoSEQ multiplex PCR; TCRdb stores in-frame clones only, minus some. The data show 2,000 to 2,500 clones, with around 90% seen just once and roughly 4.4% held by the top ten. The sequenced material came from primary lung tumor tissue. The receptors here all came from a donor at least 40 years old with non-small cell lung cancer. CDR3s include the opening cysteine and the closing phenylalanine or tryptophan. The D gene is left open where the match is weak. Size tells how often a clone was seen (once, few, many) or the class of an expanded clone, and some rows leave it out.

>NA|once|TRBV20-1|11
CSARGNTEAFF
>NA|NA|TRBV7-2|14
CASSLQSSDQPQHF
>NA|few|TRBV10-1|13
CATSRAVNTEAFF
>NA|NA|TRBV29-1|13
CSVSTGSGGGYTF
>TRBD1|NA|TRBV6-1|15
CASSEPGQGNYGYTF
>TRBD1|NA|TRBV7-8|14
CASSLTTGYEKLFF
>TRBD2|NA|TRBV7-9|15
CASSPEGREYDEQYF
>TRBD1|NA|TRBV7-8|15
CASGVAGGGREKLFF
>NA|NA|TRBV7-9|17
CASSLALGGPYNSPLHF
>NA|NA|TRBV10-1|15
CASSDFGRLDTEAFF
>NA|NA|TRBV29-1|13
CSVILGTDEKLFF